Below are 16 T cell receptor beta chains sequenced from a single sample in a study of T cells in pancreatic ductal adenocarcinoma. No neoadjuvant therapy was given to the selected pancreatic ductal adenocarcinoma patients before their surgery. Sequencing was performed with immunoSEQ multiplex PCR; in TCRdb, only in-frame clones are kept and a portion is missing. The repertoire holds about 9,400 clones, with over 60% as singletons. Sequencing was done on a sample of pancreatic tumor tissue. Receptor source: a human donor with pancreatic ductal adenocarcinoma.

The J gene is TRBJ2-7, the V gene TRBV7-2, with TRBD1 matching 7 bases. V lost 4 bases to trimming and J lost 6 bases; unmatched junction nucleotides: 6. CDR3 length: 13 amino acids. CDR1 and CDR2 from the germline V gene are SGHTA and FQGNSA. The CDR3 DNA follows: TGTGCCAGCAGCTCAGACCCAGGGGGCGAGCAGTACTTC. This encodes CASSSDPGGEQYF.

A few counts support this clone. J is TRBJ2-1 and V is TRBV19, with TRBD2 matching 7 bases. The trim removed 9 bases at V and 0 bases at J, leaving 11 bases unmatched. The CDR3 length is 16 residues. Germline lookup yields CDR1 LNHDA and CDR2 SQIVND (reference sequence). DNA for the CDR3: TGTGCCAGCGCCGTTATGGGCGGGAGCTCCTACAATGAGCAGTTCTTC. Its translation: CASAVMGGSSYNEQFF. Full variable domain (remainder filled in from reference TRBV19 and TRBJ2-1): DGGITQSPKYLFRKEGQNVTLSCEQNLNHDAMYWYRQDPGQGLRLIYYSQIVNDFQKGDIAEGYSVSREKKESFPLTVTSAQKNPTAFYLCASAVMGGSSYNEQFFGPGTRLTVL.

The chain uses TRBV6-1 and TRBJ1-6; tentative D call: TRBD1 (5 bases). Trimming stripped 8 bases from V and 7 bases from J, with 12 bases between. This CDR3 comprises 13 residues. Germline V gene sequence: CDR1 MNHNS, CDR2 SASEGT. The CDR3 DNA reads TGTGCCAGCCAGACAGTTAGGAATTCACCCCTCCACTTT. Its translation is CASQTVRNSPLHF.

This chain links TRBV28 with TRBJ1-2, with 9 bases fitting TRBD1. The CDR3 totals 15 residues. Germline CDR1 and CDR2: MDHEN and SYDVKM. V gave up 1 base and J gave up 7 bases; unmatched junction bases: 7. CDR3 in amino acids: CASSLYTGGIGGYTF. CDR3 coding DNA: TGTGCCAGCAGTTTATACACAGGGGGCATCGGTGGCTACACCTTC.

V is TRBV5-8 and J is TRBJ2-1, with TRBD1 matching over 10 bases. Looked up from germline, CDR1 is SGHTS and CDR2 is YDEGEE. Trimming at V came to 2 bases and at J to 6 bases, leaving 5 bases not matched to a gene. CDR3 size: 15 residues. CDR3 nucleotides: TGTGCCAGCAGCTTCCGGGACAGGGGACGCAATGAGCAGTTCTTC. This codes for CASSFRDRGRNEQFF.

The CDR3 bases are TGTGCCAGCAGCCCAATAAAACCAGGGAGGGCCGGGGAGCTGTTTTTT. Its translation: CASSPIKPGRAGELFF. The chain joins TRBV11-2 to TRBJ2-2, with TRBD2 matching 7 bases. The CDR3 sequence is 16 residues long. The junction had 12 bases not matched to a gene; V was cut back by 5 bases and J by 6 bases. Germline V gene lookup returns CDR1 SGHAT and CDR2 FQNNGV.

The chain has TRBV5-4 and TRBJ2-5; D possibly corresponds to TRBD1 (6 bases). The V end was cut by 3 bases, the J end by 4 bases, with 19 bases between. CDR3 size: 16 residues. The germline CDR1 and CDR2 sequences are SGHNT and YYREEE (reference sequence). CDR3 residues: CASSSRTVSMGETQYF. In DNA, the CDR3 is TGTGCCAGCAGCTCCCGGACAGTTTCCATGGGAGAGACCCAGTACTTC.

There are a few counts of this clone. The chain combines TRBV10-2 with TRBJ2-7; D is unclear. Germline V CDR1 and CDR2: WSHSY, SAAADI. The length of the CDR3 is 15 residues. Trimming removed 3 bases from V and 6 bases from J, with 18 bases in between. The CDR3 DNA sequence: TGCGCCAGCAGTGACTCAGGCGGTGCCATGGCCGAGCAGTACTTC. Translation: CASSDSGGAMAEQYF.

The chain combines TRBV11-2 with TRBJ2-7; D assignment may be TRBD1 or TRBD2 (5 bases each). Germline CDR1 reads SGHAT; CDR2 reads FQNNGV. Trimming took off 4 bases at V and 7 bases at J, with 20 bases between the two ends. CDR3 length equals 15 residues. The DNA of the CDR3 is TGTGCCAGCAGCTCCCCGGGACGGCTCCCTAGGGAGCAGTACTTC. This codes for CASSSPGRLPREQYF.

This clone was found a few times. This chain joins TRBV7-9 and TRBJ1-1; D remains ambiguous. The CDR3 runs to 15 residues. V was pared by 2 bases and J by 2 bases, with 12 bases between. Germline-derived CDR1 and CDR2 are SEHNR and FQNEAQ (reference sequence). CDR3: CASSLKTPENTEAFF. CDR3 nucleotides: TGTGCCAGCAGCTTAAAGACGCCTGAAAACACTGAAGCTTTCTTT.

This clone has just one count. The chain recombines TRBV7-6 with TRBJ2-3; no clear D. This CDR3 has 12 residues. V was trimmed by 4 bases and J by 3 bases, leaving 5 bases between them. Germline V gene data show CDR1 as SGHVS and CDR2 as FNYEAQ. The CDR3 DNA is TGTGCCAGCAGCTCCATAACAGATACGCAGTATTTT. It is translated as CASSSITDTQYF.

The chain is built from TRBV5-1 and TRBJ1-1; maybe TRBD1 (6 bases). Germline V gene lookup returns CDR1 SGHRS and CDR2 YFSETQ. Deletions cut 6 bases from V and 2 bases from J, with 14 bases between. This CDR3 comprises 14 residues. CDR3 amino acids: CASMLGRGNTEAFF. The DNA for the CDR3 is TGCGCCAGCATGCTAGGCAGGGGAAACACTGAAGCTTTCTTT.

The V and J genes are TRBV5-6 and TRBJ1-1, with no clear D. V lost 1 base to trimming and J lost 2 bases, with 0 bases between them. The CDR3 length is 11 residues. Germline lookup yields CDR1 SGHDT and CDR2 YYEEEE. The CDR3 spells CASSLNTEAFF. In DNA, the CDR3 is TGTGCCAGCAGCTTGAACACTGAAGCTTTCTTT. Variable domain in full (rest from reference TRBV5-6 and TRBJ1-1): DAGVTQSPTHLIKTRGQQVTLRCSPKSGHDTVSWYQQALGQGPQFIFQYYEEEERQRGNFPDRFSGHQFPNYSSELNVNALLLGDSALYLCASSLNTEAFFGQGTRLTVV.

This clone counts as medium-sized. The chain joins TRBV7-9 to TRBJ2-5; D remains unclear. The CDR3 length is 11 residues. Trimming stripped 4 bases from V and 3 bases from J, with 3 bases between. CDR1 and CDR2 (germline): SEHNR, FQNEAQ (reference sequence). This chain's CDR3 is CASSSEETQYF. The CDR3 DNA reads TGTGCCAGCAGCTCCGAAGAGACCCAGTACTTC.

The rearrangement joins TRBV6-7 to TRBJ2-7; 7 bases line up with TRBD1. TRBV6-7 is given ORF status, its function remaining uncertain. V shed 1 base, J shed 5 bases, and the junction held 8 bases outside the gene matches. The CDR3 contains 15 residues. The CDR3 loop is CASSYFGTVDHEQYF. CDR3 bases: TGTGCCAGCAGTTACTTCGGGACAGTTGACCACGAGCAGTACTTC.

This chain uses TRBV7-3 with TRBJ1-1; tentatively, D is TRBD1 (6 bases). This CDR3 contains 14 residues. V shed 5 bases and J shed 1 base, with 11 bases lying between them. Germline V gives CDR1 SGHTA, CDR2 FQGTGA. The CDR3 protein is CASSPTGKNTEAFF. The CDR3 DNA follows: TGTGCCAGCAGCCCCACAGGGAAGAACACTGAAGCTTTCTTT.